This is a list of T cell receptor beta chains from one sample in a study of cytomegalovirus exposure and HLA in healthy donors. Using immunoSEQ multiplex PCR, the repertoire was profiled, and TCRdb retains in-frame clones only, with some absent. The sample lists around 78,000 clones; roughly 80% were seen once. The sample was PBMCs. These receptors all stem from a male donor in good health and CMV-seronegative. Each CDR3 is given with its conserved first and last residue. Each record gives: J gene, D gene, clone size, V gene, CDR3 protein, CDR3 DNA. A D gene is named only where the DNA matches it firmly. The size of a clone is reported for some rows only, either as once, few or many, or as a class for expanded clones.

j_call: TRBJ2-2
d_call: -
clone_size: -
v_call: TRBV4-1
cdr3_aa: CASSPWGDTPGWNTGELFF
cdr3_nt: TGCGCCAGCAGCCCCTGGGGGGATACCCCGGGGTGGAACACCGGGGAGCTGTTTTTT

j_call: TRBJ2-2
d_call: -
clone_size: -
v_call: TRBV7-2
cdr3_aa: CASSLDSLSTGELFF
cdr3_nt: TGTGCCAGCAGCTTAGATTCCCTCTCCACCGGGGAGCTGTTTTTT

j_call: TRBJ1-5
d_call: -
clone_size: once
v_call: TRBV5-5
cdr3_aa: CASSLEGVSQPQHF
cdr3_nt: TGTGCCAGCAGCTTGGAAGGGGTAAGTCAGCCCCAGCATTTT

j_call: TRBJ2-6
d_call: -
clone_size: -
v_call: TRBV29-1
cdr3_aa: CSVDGSSSGANVLTF
cdr3_nt: TGCAGCGTTGATGGCTCAAGCTCTGGGGCCAACGTCCTGACTTTC

j_call: TRBJ1-1
d_call: -
clone_size: once
v_call: TRBV28
cdr3_aa: CASSGHGTEAFF
cdr3_nt: TGTGCCAGCAGTGGACACGGCACTGAAGCTTTCTTT

j_call: TRBJ2-3
d_call: -
clone_size: once
v_call: TRBV15
cdr3_aa: CATSRDWTYRDTQYF
cdr3_nt: TGTGCCACCAGCAGAGATTGGACTTACCGAGATACGCAGTATTTT

j_call: TRBJ2-1
d_call: TRBD2
clone_size: once
v_call: TRBV25-1
cdr3_aa: CASSEIGAGGDYNEQFF
cdr3_nt: TGTGCCAGCAGTGAAATTGGCGCGGGGGGTGACTACAATGAGCAGTTCTTC

j_call: TRBJ1-1
d_call: TRBD1
clone_size: few
v_call: TRBV7-2
cdr3_aa: CASRPDRINTEAFF
cdr3_nt: TGTGCCAGCAGACCGGACAGGATAAACACTGAAGCTTTCTTT

j_call: TRBJ2-1
d_call: -
clone_size: once
v_call: TRBV2
cdr3_aa: CASSEVAFKNEQFF
cdr3_nt: TGTGCCAGCAGTGAAGTAGCCTTTAAAAATGAGCAGTTCTTC

j_call: TRBJ2-3
d_call: -
clone_size: few
v_call: TRBV7-2
cdr3_aa: CASSLTRADTQYF
cdr3_nt: TGTGCCAGCAGCTTGACTAGAGCAGATACGCAGTATTTT

j_call: TRBJ1-4
d_call: TRBD1
clone_size: -
v_call: TRBV5-1
cdr3_aa: CASSLAGTENEKLFF
cdr3_nt: TGCGCCAGCAGCTTGGCCGGGACAGAAAACGAAAAACTGTTTTTT

j_call: TRBJ1-1
d_call: TRBD1
clone_size: -
v_call: TRBV18
cdr3_aa: CASSPPGGQGHREAFF
cdr3_nt: TGTGCCAGCTCACCACCGGGAGGACAGGGGCATCGTGAAGCTTTCTTT

j_call: TRBJ2-7
d_call: TRBD1
clone_size: -
v_call: TRBV5-1
cdr3_aa: CASSPDGTGWDEQYF
cdr3_nt: TGCGCCAGCAGCCCCGACGGGACAGGGTGGGACGAGCAGTACTTC

j_call: TRBJ1-2
d_call: TRBD1
clone_size: few
v_call: TRBV19
cdr3_aa: CASSPGQAYGYPF
cdr3_nt: TGTGCCAGTAGCCCCGGACAGGCCTATGGCTACCCCTTC

j_call: TRBJ1-5
d_call: -
clone_size: -
v_call: TRBV6-1
cdr3_aa: CASSVAAQPQHF
cdr3_nt: TGTGCCAGCAGCGTAGCAGCTCAGCCCCAGCATTTT

j_call: TRBJ2-3
d_call: TRBD1
clone_size: -
v_call: TRBV29-1
cdr3_aa: CSATDRSPDTQYF
cdr3_nt: TGCAGCGCCACGGACAGGTCCCCAGATACGCAGTATTTT

j_call: TRBJ2-5
d_call: -
clone_size: few
v_call: TRBV5-6
cdr3_aa: CASSQADRPQETQYF
cdr3_nt: TGTGCCAGCAGCCAAGCCGACAGACCCCAAGAGACCCAGTACTTC

j_call: TRBJ1-2
d_call: -
clone_size: -
v_call: TRBV13
cdr3_aa: CASSLEQYGFGYTF
cdr3_nt: TGTGCCAGCAGCTTAGAACAATACGGGTTTGGCTACACCTTC

j_call: TRBJ2-3
d_call: -
clone_size: -
v_call: TRBV9
cdr3_aa: CASSPEGGQSTDTQYF
cdr3_nt: TGTGCCAGCAGCCCAGAGGGGGGACAGAGCACAGATACGCAGTATTTT

j_call: TRBJ1-2
d_call: -
clone_size: -
v_call: TRBV19
cdr3_aa: CASSPGFGGVGYTF
cdr3_nt: TGTGCCAGTAGTCCGGGCTTCGGGGGAGTTGGCTACACCTTC

j_call: TRBJ1-1
d_call: -
clone_size: -
v_call: TRBV6-1
cdr3_aa: CASSEYPRGEAFF
cdr3_nt: TGTGCCAGCAGTGAATACCCCAGGGGTGAAGCTTTCTTT

j_call: TRBJ2-7
d_call: TRBD1
clone_size: -
v_call: TRBV4-2
cdr3_aa: CASSQESGQGAIEQYF
cdr3_nt: TGTGCCAGCAGCCAAGAGTCGGGACAGGGGGCTATCGAGCAGTACTTC

j_call: TRBJ1-1
d_call: -
clone_size: few
v_call: TRBV12-5
cdr3_aa: CASGVGGLWTEAFF
cdr3_nt: TGTGCTAGTGGGGTGGGGGGGCTATGGACTGAAGCTTTCTTT

j_call: TRBJ1-1
d_call: -
clone_size: -
v_call: TRBV18
cdr3_aa: CASSPLMDRNTEAFF
cdr3_nt: TGTGCCAGCTCACCACTAATGGACAGGAACACTGAAGCTTTCTTT

j_call: TRBJ1-2
d_call: TRBD1
clone_size: -
v_call: TRBV7-2
cdr3_aa: CASSLASTGGYGYTF
cdr3_nt: TGTGCCAGCAGCTTAGCTTCGACAGGGGGCTATGGCTACACCTTC

j_call: TRBJ2-3
d_call: -
clone_size: -
v_call: TRBV7-9
cdr3_aa: CASGEDGDTQYF
cdr3_nt: TGTGCCAGCGGGGAGGATGGGGATACGCAGTATTTT

j_call: TRBJ2-6
d_call: TRBD2
clone_size: medium-sized
v_call: TRBV6-1
cdr3_aa: CASSEGAGSGANVLTF
cdr3_nt: TGTGCCAGCAGTGAAGGAGCGGGGTCTGGGGCCAACGTCCTGACTTTC

j_call: TRBJ1-6
d_call: -
clone_size: -
v_call: TRBV25-1
cdr3_aa: CASSEGGGVDNSPLHF
cdr3_nt: TGTGCCAGCAGTGAGGGAGGAGGGGTCGATAATTCACCCCTCCACTTT

j_call: TRBJ2-7
d_call: TRBD2
clone_size: -
v_call: TRBV4-1
cdr3_aa: CASSHPKVLAGGEYEQYF
cdr3_nt: TGCGCCAGCAGCCACCCAAAAGTACTAGCGGGAGGGGAATACGAGCAGTACTTC

j_call: TRBJ1-5
d_call: -
clone_size: -
v_call: TRBV6-1
cdr3_aa: CASSALQGSYQPQHF
cdr3_nt: TGTGCCAGCAGTGCTCTACAGGGCTCCTATCAGCCCCAGCATTTT

j_call: TRBJ2-7
d_call: TRBD2
clone_size: -
v_call: TRBV6-5
cdr3_aa: CASRPAGGDEYF
cdr3_nt: TGTGCCAGCAGACCAGCGGGAGGGGATGAGTACTTC

j_call: TRBJ2-1
d_call: -
clone_size: -
v_call: TRBV5-4
cdr3_aa: CASSLGHSGSYNEQFF
cdr3_nt: TGTGCCAGCAGCTTAGGTCACAGCGGTTCCTACAATGAGCAGTTCTTC

j_call: TRBJ1-2
d_call: -
clone_size: -
v_call: TRBV5-1
cdr3_aa: CASSPGNNYGYTF
cdr3_nt: TGCGCCAGCAGCCCAGGGAACAACTATGGCTACACCTTC

j_call: TRBJ2-3
d_call: TRBD2
clone_size: -
v_call: TRBV28
cdr3_aa: CASWTSGSSDTQYF
cdr3_nt: TGTGCCAGCTGGACTAGCGGGAGTTCAGATACGCAGTATTTT

j_call: TRBJ2-1
d_call: -
clone_size: few
v_call: TRBV25-1
cdr3_aa: CASSAWTEYNEQFF
cdr3_nt: TGTGCCAGCAGTGCCTGGACAGAGTACAATGAGCAGTTCTTC

j_call: TRBJ2-7
d_call: TRBD1
clone_size: -
v_call: TRBV5-4
cdr3_aa: CASSLDRGGDEQYF
cdr3_nt: TGTGCCAGCAGCTTAGACAGGGGAGGAGACGAGCAGTACTTC

j_call: TRBJ2-3
d_call: -
clone_size: -
v_call: TRBV11-3
cdr3_aa: CASSPGESTDTQYF
cdr3_nt: TGTGCCAGCAGCCCGGGAGAAAGCACAGATACGCAGTATTTT

j_call: TRBJ2-5
d_call: TRBD2
clone_size: few
v_call: TRBV28
cdr3_aa: CASSFHGGGPETQYF
cdr3_nt: TGTGCCAGCAGTTTTCATGGGGGGGGTCCGGAGACCCAGTACTTC

j_call: TRBJ2-3
d_call: TRBD2
clone_size: -
v_call: TRBV28
cdr3_aa: CASSLPPTLLAGGNTDTQYF
cdr3_nt: TGTGCCAGCAGTTTACCGCCCACCCTACTAGCGGGGGGGAACACAGATACGCAGTATTTT

j_call: TRBJ1-5
d_call: TRBD1
clone_size: -
v_call: TRBV6-1
cdr3_aa: CASTADRGGNQPQNF
cdr3_nt: TGTGCCAGCACCGCGGACAGGGGCGGCAATCAGCCCCAGAATTTT

j_call: TRBJ1-2
d_call: TRBD1
clone_size: -
v_call: TRBV5-1
cdr3_aa: CASSLGQGARNYGYTF
cdr3_nt: TGCGCCAGCAGCTTGGGACAGGGGGCGCGTAACTATGGCTACACCTTC

j_call: TRBJ1-5
d_call: -
clone_size: -
v_call: TRBV10-3
cdr3_aa: CASQVSSNQPQHF
cdr3_nt: TGTGCCTCTCAGGTATCCAGCAATCAGCCCCAGCATTTT